The entry below describes one TCR beta chain. Its specific antigen is unknown. Within one base of it there is no much larger clone, and no base qualities were kept. From its cysteine to its phenylalanine, the CDR3 spans 13 amino acids. Only CDR3 DNA remains: 39 bases, in frame from the first base. The germline V end is reduced by 3 bases and the J end by 5 bases; junction bases left unmatched: 3. Library preparation used 5' RACE. TCRdb names Illumina HiSeq 2500 as the instrument used. A second 7 to 11 cycle PCR used a sample-barcoded 5' primer and a J-beta primer mix. A template-switch 5' adaptor carrying 12 random nucleotides introduced a unique molecular identifier onto each TCR beta cDNA molecule. Each sample yielded at least 2.5 million CDR3-containing paired-end reads. First-strand cDNA synthesis was performed from all RNA using the Mint cDNA synthesis kit, with priming by a TRBC-specific oligonucleotide. Following uracil-DNA glycosylase treatment, a first 18-cycle PCR with universal primers M1SS and BC2_uni_R was performed on all cDNA. The source study handled its data this way. For normalization, 1 million high-quality reads, each with a distinct molecular identifier, were randomly selected from each sample. Reads with shared molecular identifiers were discarded instead of being binned into consensus sequences. CDR3 identification, clonotype clustering and error correction used MiTCR with a Q25 quality threshold and the strictest error-elimination algorithm. A nonparametric unseen species model using Euler transformation provided a lower-bound estimate of total TCR beta diversity. TCRdb reworked the public reads: Q25 trimming with fastp, MiXCR clone assembly, productive beta chains retained. Rows matching on CDR3 protein sequence are summarized as one entry with the most common DNA and genes. For this entry, the V and J calls and clone size follow TCRdb and not the study's own pipeline. This sample is represented by around 800,000 distinct CDR3 sequences; roughly 60% of them were singletons. 28% of the sample lies in the top ten.

This record belongs to a study of blood T cells in healthy people across ages (dated by TCRdb to between 2014 and 2016). At the level of the whole study: In model experiments, template switching captured roughly one uniquely barcoded TCR beta cDNA molecule for every two T cells. Two additional independent replicas of 1 million unique cDNA reads from the same blood draw were analyzed for two donors (one aged 18 to 30 and one aged 80 or older). To track age-related changes in TCR beta repertoire diversity, the study relied on deep sequencing normalized with unique cDNA molecular identifiers. To avoid experimental bias, donors of different ages were distributed randomly across sequencing lanes. Donors were grouped into four age groups: young (average roughly 17 years), middle-aged (about 38), aged (over 55) and long-lived (around 80). Study-wide findings and limitations: Donor CMV infection status was unknown, potentially confounding age-related changes in expanded clonotypes. Estimates of total diversity from one million sequenced T cells were regarded as lower bounds and underestimates. There was a strong correlation between observed TCR beta diversity and the percentage of naive T cells measured by flow cytometry. Conclusive comparison of naive and antigen-experienced compartments was prevented by the profiling of bulk unsorted PBMCs. As age increased, observed TCR beta diversity per million T cells dropped in a roughly linear way, and a significant reduction was already evident by age about 40. Compared with the aged group, the long-lived group had more naive CD4+ T cells, fewer expanded clones and increased TCR diversity, a pattern suggesting age selection.

The donors were roughly 39 Caucasian individuals from Russia, aged roughly 6 to 90 years, who were systemically healthy. About 9.8 milliliters of peripheral blood were drawn from each donor into EDTA-treated Vacutainer tubes. Ficoll-Paque density-gradient centrifugation was used to isolate PBMCs, with at least 7 million per sample. Trizol reagent was used to extract total RNA from the PBMCs, yielding at least 6 micrograms per sample. The percentages of naive CD45RAhigh/CD27high T cells were determined by flow cytometry on a PBMC aliquot from every donor. Material for sequencing was blood. The chain couples TRBV12-3 or TRBV12-4 to TRBJ1-1, with 7 junctional bases fitting TRBD1. The sequence was obtained from a man aged 25 to 45 in good health. The nucleotide sequence is given as TGTGCCAGCAGTTTCGGCAGGGGGACTGAAGCTTTCTTT. It translates as CASSFGRGTEAFF.